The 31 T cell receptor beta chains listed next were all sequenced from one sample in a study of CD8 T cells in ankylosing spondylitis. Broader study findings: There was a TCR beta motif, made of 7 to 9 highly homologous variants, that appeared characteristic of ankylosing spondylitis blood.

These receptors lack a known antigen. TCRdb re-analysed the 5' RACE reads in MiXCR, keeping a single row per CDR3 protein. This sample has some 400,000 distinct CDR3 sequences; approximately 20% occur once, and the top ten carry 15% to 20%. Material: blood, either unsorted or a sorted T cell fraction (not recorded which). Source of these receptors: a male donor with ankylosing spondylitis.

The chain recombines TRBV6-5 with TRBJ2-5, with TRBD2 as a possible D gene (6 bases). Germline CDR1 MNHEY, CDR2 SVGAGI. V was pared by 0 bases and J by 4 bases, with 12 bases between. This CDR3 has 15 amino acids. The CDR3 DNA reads TGTGCCAGCAGTTACTCGCGTACTAGCCTAGAGACCCAGTACTTC. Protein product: CASSYSRTSLETQYF.

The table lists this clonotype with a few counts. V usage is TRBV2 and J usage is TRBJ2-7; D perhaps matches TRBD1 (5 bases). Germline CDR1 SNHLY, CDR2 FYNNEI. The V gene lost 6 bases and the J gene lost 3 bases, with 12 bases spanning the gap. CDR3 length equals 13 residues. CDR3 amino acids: CASSPDTVYEQYF. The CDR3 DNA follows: TGTGCCAGCAGCCCGGACACCGTCTACGAGCAGTACTTC.

The CDR3: CASSPHRSYTDTQYF. CDR3 DNA: TGTGCCAGCAGCCCTCACCGGAGTTACACAGATACGCAGTATTTT. The chain links TRBV28 to TRBJ2-3; no clear D. Germline CDR1 is MDHEN and CDR2 is SYDVKM. Trimming left V 6 bases short and J 2 bases short, with 15 bases between. This CDR3 is 15 amino acids long.

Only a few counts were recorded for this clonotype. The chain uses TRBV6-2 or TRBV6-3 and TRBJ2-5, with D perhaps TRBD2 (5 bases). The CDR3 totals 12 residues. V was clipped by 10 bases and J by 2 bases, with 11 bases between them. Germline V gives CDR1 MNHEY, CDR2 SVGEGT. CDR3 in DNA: TGTGCCACCTCCCGGACTCAAGAGACCCAGTACTTC. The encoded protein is CATSRTQETQYF.

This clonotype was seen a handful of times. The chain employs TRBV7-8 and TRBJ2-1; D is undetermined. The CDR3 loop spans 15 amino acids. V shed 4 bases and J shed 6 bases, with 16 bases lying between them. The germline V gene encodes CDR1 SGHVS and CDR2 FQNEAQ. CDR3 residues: CASSSPELLRNEQFF. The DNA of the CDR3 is TGTGCCAGCAGCTCCCCCGAACTGCTTCGCAATGAGCAGTTCTTC. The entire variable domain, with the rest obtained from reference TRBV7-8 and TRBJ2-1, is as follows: GAGVSQSPRYKVAKRGQDVALRCDPISGHVSLFWYQQALGQGPEFLTYFQNEAQLDKSGLPSDRFFAERPEGSVSTLKIQRTQQEDSAVYLCASSSPELLRNEQFFGPGTRLTVL.

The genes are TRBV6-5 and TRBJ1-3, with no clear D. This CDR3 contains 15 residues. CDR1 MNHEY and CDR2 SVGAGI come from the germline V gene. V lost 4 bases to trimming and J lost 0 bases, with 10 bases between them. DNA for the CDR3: TGTGCCAGCAGTTCCCGCCGGGACTCTGGAAACACCATATATTTT. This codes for CASSSRRDSGNTIYF.

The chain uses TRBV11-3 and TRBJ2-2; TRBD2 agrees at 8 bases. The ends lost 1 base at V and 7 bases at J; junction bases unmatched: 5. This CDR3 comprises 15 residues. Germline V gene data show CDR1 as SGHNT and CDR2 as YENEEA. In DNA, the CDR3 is TGTGCCAGCAGCTTAGTCGGGAGGGCCATCGGGGAGCTGTTTTTT. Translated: CASSLVGRAIGELFF.

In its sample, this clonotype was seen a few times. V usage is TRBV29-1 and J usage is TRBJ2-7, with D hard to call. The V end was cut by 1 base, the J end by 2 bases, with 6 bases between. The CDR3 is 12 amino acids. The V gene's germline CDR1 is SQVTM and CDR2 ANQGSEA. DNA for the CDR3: TGCAGCGTTGAAGGTACTACCTACGAGCAGTACTTC. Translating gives CSVEGTTYEQYF.

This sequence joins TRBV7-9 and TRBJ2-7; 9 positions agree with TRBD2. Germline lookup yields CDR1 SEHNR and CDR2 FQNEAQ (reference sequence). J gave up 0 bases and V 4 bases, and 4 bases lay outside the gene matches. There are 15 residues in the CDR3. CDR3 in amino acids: CASSSRLAVSYEQYF. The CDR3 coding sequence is TGTGCCAGCAGCTCCAGACTAGCGGTCTCCTACGAGCAGTACTTC.

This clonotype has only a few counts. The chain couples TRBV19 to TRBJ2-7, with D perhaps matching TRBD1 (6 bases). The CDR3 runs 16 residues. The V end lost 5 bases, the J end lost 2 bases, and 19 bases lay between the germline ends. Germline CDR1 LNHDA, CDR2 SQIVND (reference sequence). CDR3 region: CASSSDSLKPTYEQYF. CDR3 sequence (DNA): TGTGCCAGTAGTTCGGACAGCTTGAAGCCTACCTACGAGCAGTACTTC.

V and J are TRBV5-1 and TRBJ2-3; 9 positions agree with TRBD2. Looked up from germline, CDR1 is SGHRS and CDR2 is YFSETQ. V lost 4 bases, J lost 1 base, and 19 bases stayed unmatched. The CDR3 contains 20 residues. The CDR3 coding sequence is TGCGCCAGCAGCAATGGTGGTAGCGGGAGTTTTCCCCCCCGCACAGATACGCAGTATTTT. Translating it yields CASSNGGSGSFPPRTDTQYF.

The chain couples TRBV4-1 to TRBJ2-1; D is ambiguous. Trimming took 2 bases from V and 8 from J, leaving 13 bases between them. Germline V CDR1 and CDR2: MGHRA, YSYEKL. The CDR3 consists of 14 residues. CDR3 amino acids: CASSQPGGLDEQFF. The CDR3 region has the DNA TGCGCCAGCAGCCAACCTGGCGGTCTCGATGAGCAGTTCTTC.

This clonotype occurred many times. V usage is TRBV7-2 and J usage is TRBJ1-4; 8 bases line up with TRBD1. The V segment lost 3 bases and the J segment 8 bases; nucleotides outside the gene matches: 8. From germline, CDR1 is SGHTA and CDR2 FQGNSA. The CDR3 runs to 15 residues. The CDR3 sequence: CASSFSGQGGEKLFF. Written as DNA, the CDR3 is TGTGCCAGCAGCTTTTCTGGACAGGGAGGCGAAAAACTGTTTTTT.

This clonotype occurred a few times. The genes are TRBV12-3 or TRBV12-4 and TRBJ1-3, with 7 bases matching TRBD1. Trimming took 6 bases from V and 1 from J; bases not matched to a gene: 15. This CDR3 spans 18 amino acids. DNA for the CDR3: TGTGCCAGCAGCCCCAGGCGTCTAAGGGGGCGTTCTGGAAACACCATATATTTT. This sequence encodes CASSPRRLRGRSGNTIYF.

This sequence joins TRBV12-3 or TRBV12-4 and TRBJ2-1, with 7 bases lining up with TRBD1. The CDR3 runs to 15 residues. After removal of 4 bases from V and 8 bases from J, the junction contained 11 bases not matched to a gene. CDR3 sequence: CASSSVRGGVDEQFF. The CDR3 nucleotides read TGTGCCAGCAGTTCGGTCAGAGGGGGCGTCGATGAGCAGTTCTTC.

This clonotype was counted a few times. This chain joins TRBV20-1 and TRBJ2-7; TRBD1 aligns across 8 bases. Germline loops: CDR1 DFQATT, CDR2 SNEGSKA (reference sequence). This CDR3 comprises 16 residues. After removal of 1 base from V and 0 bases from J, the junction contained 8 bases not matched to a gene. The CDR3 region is CSARALRTGSSYEQYF. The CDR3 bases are TGCAGTGCTAGAGCCCTCAGGACAGGGAGCTCCTACGAGCAGTACTTC.

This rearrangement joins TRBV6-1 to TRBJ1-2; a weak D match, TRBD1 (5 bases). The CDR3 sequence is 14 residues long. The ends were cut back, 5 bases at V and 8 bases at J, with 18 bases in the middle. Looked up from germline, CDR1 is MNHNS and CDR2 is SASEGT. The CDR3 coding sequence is TGTGCCAGCAGTCCGCCGGGACGTTCTAGCGGCTACACCTTC. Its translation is CASSPPGRSSGYTF.

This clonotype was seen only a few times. The CDR3 is CASSTNRDTKNIQYF. Written as DNA, the CDR3 is TGTGCCAGCAGTACAAACCGGGACACCAAAAACATTCAGTACTTC. V is TRBV3-1 and J is TRBJ2-4; perhaps TRBD1 as D (6 bases). The V and J ends lost 6 bases and 2 bases respectively, with 14 bases between them. The germline CDR1 and CDR2 sequences are LGHDT and YNNKEL (reference sequence). The CDR3 has 15 amino acids.

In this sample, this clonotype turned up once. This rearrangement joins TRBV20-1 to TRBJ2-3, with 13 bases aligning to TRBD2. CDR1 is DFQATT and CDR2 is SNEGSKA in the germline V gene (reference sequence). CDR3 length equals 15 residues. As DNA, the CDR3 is TGCAGCGGGGGACTAGCGGGGTTTCTCACAGATACGCAGTATTTT. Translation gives CSGGLAGFLTDTQYF.

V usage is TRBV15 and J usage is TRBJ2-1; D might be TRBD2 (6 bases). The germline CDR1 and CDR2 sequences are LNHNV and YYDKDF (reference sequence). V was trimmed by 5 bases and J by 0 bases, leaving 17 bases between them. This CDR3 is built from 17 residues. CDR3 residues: CATSFTWVGGSYNEQFF. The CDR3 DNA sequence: TGTGCCACCAGCTTCACCTGGGTCGGGGGCTCCTACAATGAGCAGTTCTTC.

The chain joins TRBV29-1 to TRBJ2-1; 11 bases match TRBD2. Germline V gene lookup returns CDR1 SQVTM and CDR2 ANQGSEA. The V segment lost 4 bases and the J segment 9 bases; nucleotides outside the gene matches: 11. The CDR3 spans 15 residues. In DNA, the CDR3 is TGCAGCGTTGGAGATAGCGGGAGGGCCTTGGTTGAGCAGTTCTTC. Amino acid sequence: CSVGDSGRALVEQFF.

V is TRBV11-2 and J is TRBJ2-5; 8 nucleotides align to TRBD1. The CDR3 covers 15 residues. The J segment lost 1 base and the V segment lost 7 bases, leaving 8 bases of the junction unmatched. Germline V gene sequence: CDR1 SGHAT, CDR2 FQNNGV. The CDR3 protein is CASTQTGTGQETQYF. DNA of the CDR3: TGTGCCAGCACTCAAACCGGGACAGGCCAAGAGACCCAGTACTTC.

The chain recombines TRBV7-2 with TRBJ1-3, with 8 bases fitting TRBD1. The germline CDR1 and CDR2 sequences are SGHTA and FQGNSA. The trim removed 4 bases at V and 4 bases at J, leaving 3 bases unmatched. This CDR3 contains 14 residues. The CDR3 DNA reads TGTGCCAGCAGCTCCGGACAGGGAGGAAACACCATATATTTT. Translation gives CASSSGQGGNTIYF.

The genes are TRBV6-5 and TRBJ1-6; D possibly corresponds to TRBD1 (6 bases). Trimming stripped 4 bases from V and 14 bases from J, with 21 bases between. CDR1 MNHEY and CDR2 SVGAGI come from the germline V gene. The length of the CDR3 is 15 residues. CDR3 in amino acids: CASSFNRATDVTLHF. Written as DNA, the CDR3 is TGTGCCAGCAGTTTCAACAGGGCCACGGATGTAACCCTCCACTTT.

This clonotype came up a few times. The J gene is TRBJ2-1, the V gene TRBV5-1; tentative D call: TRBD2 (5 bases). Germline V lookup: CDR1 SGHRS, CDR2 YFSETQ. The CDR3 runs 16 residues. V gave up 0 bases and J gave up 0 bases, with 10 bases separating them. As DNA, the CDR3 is TGCGCCAGCAGCTTGGGACCCGGGATCTCCTACAATGAGCAGTTCTTC. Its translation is CASSLGPGISYNEQFF.

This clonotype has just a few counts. CDR3 DNA sequence: TGCGCCAGCAGCTTGGCCGGACAGGCAGAGCAGTACTTC. The encoded protein is CASSLAGQAEQYF. The chain links TRBV5-1 to TRBJ2-7; 7 positions match TRBD1. With 0 bases clipped from V and 7 bases from J, the junction kept 4 bases outside the gene matches. From germline, CDR1 is SGHRS and CDR2 YFSETQ. The CDR3 loop spans 13 amino acids. Full variable domain (missing parts from reference TRBV5-1 and TRBJ2-7): KAGVTQTPRYLIKTRGQQVTLSCSPISGHRSVSWYQQTPGQGLQFLFEYFSETQRNKGNFPGRFSGRQFSNSRSEMNVSTLELGDSALYLCASSLAGQAEQYFGPGTRLTVT.

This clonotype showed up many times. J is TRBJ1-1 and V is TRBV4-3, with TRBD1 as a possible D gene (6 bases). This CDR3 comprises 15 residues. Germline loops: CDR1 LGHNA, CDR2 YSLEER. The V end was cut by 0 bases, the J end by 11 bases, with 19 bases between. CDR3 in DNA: TGCGCCAGCAGCCAAGATGGAAGGGCACAGGGAAACGCTTTCTTT. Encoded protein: CASSQDGRAQGNAFF.

The chain's CDR3 is CASSIALPTYEQYF. DNA for the CDR3: TGTGCCAGCAGCATCGCCTTACCTACCTACGAGCAGTACTTC. The V and J genes are TRBV7-2 and TRBJ2-7; no firm D call. Trimming shortened V by 5 bases and J by 2 bases, and 13 bases separated the two germline ends. The length of the CDR3 is 14 residues. The V gene's germline CDR1 is SGHTA and CDR2 FQGNSA.

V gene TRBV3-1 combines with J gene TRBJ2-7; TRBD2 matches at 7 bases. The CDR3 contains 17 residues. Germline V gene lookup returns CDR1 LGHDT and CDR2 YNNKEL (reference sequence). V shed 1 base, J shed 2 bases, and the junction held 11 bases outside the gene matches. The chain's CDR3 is CASSQGLAGRPPYEQYF. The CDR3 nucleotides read TGTGCCAGCAGCCAAGGTCTTGCCGGGAGGCCCCCCTACGAGCAGTACTTC.

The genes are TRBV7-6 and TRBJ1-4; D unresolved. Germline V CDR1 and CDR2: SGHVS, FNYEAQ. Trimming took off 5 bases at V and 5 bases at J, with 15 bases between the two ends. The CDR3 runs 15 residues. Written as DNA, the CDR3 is TGTGCCAGCAGCCCAGGAACTAATCGGAATGAAAAACTGTTTTTT. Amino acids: CASSPGTNRNEKLFF. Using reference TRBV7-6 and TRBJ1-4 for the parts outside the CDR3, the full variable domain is GAGVSQSPRYKVTKRGQDVALRCDPISGHVSLYWYRQALGQGPEFLTYFNYEAQQDKSGLPNDRFSAERPEGSISTLTIQRTEQRDSAMYRCASSPGTNRNEKLFFGSGTQLSVL.

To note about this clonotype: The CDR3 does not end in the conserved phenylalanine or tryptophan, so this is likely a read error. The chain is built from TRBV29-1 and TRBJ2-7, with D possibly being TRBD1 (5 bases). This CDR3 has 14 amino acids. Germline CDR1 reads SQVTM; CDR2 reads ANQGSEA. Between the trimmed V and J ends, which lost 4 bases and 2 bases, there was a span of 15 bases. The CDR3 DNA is TGCAGCGTTGTTGGACACCTCACCGCCTACGAGCAGTACCTC. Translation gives CSVVGHLTAYEQYL.